This T cell receptor (beta chain) was profiled in a study of T-cell memory formation after mild COVID-19 (dated by TCRdb to the early 2020s). Study-level background: TCR sequence clusters from the two donors were found to be largely donor specific. In two donors, T-cell clones that expanded and contracted after mild COVID-19 were followed by sequencing TCRalpha and TCRbeta repertoires longitudinally. The cohort was made up of two young adult volunteers, one female and one male, who were previously healthy. Overall results and qualifications from the work: The study included only two mild cases, and larger cohorts that include severe cases with pre-infection samples were judged to be necessary. Contracting CD4+ clones appeared mostly in the CM and EM memory subsets, whereas CD8+ clones were enriched in EMRA. SARS-CoV-2 specificity was not confirmed for the second-wave clones peaking on day 37. Some responding clones were found in pre-infection memory, which suggests that pre-existing cross-reactive memory T cells took part in the SARS-CoV-2 response. Balanced CD4/CD8 phenotypes were observed for clones contracting from day 15 to 85, whereas a bias towards CD4+ was observed for a second wave of clones expanding from day 15 to 37.

For sequencing, an Illumina NovaSeq 6000 was employed. TCRalpha and TCRbeta cDNA libraries were constructed by 5'RACE with constant-segment primers, with sample barcodes and unique molecular identifiers being introduced. RNA was extracted from every sample with Trizol reagent. Library amplification was performed in two PCR steps, and a second sample barcode and Illumina TruSeq adapters were introduced in the second step. The libraries were sequenced on an Illumina NovaSeq using 2 x 150 bp paired-end reads. From the authors' description of their analysis: With migec v1.2.7, reads were demultiplexed and then collapsed into UMI-guided consensus sequences. With mixcr v2.1.11, UMI consensuses were aligned to TRA and TRB V and J templates and assembled into clonotypes. Clonotypes were classified as expanded or contracted when called significant by both edgeR and NoisET, with noise models trained on biological replicates. edgeR calls used a false discovery rate-adjusted p below 0.01 and a log2 fold-change threshold of 1. As an exploratory analysis of dynamics, PCA with hierarchical clustering was applied to max-normalized trajectories of the 1000 most abundant clonotypes. Separately sequenced CD4+ and CD8+ repertoires were used to assign a CD4 or CD8 phenotype to each responding clone. TCRdb redid the processing of the public reads, applying fastp at Q25 and MiXCR, and retained in-frame beta chains. Identical CDR3 protein sequences are pooled into one entry, listed with their most common genes and DNA. These V and J calls derive from TCRdb rather than the authors' analysis. This sample gives fewer than 550,000 distinct CDR3 sequences in total; around 20% of them show up just once. The ten largest clones take up roughly 8.4% of the sample.

About this clonotype: The target of this receptor is not known. No clone much larger than this one lies a single base away; base qualities are absent.

Ficoll-Paque density gradient centrifugation was the method used to isolate PBMCs. At the junction V is shortened by 2 bases and J by 5 bases; bases outside the gene matches: 14. From the cysteine through the phenylalanine, the CDR3 covers 18 amino acids. The kept DNA is CDR3 alone, 54 bases in frame from the first base. Per the germline V gene, MGHRA is the CDR1 and YSYEKL is the CDR2. The sequenced sample consisted of PBMCs or a T cell subset sorted from them (not recorded which). Recombination joined TRBV4-1 with TRBJ2-7; TRBD2 aligns with 11 central bases. This TCR was recovered from an adult woman who had mild COVID-19 (a few samples of this study predate the infection). The sample titles of this study are shuffled in the database, so cell type and time point are left out; the donor was told from shared clones. The DNA sequence is given as TGCGCCAGCAGCCAATCTCCCAGCATAGCGGGGGGGACTAACGAGCAGTACTTC. Its product reads: CASSQSPSIAGGTNEQYF.